The 23 T cell receptor beta chains below all came from one sample that was sequenced in a study of T cells in Graves' hyperthyroidism and ophthalmopathy. From RNA transcripts, TCR beta CDR3 regions were amplified. HTBI primers were employed in a first-round RT-PCR of the TCR CDR3. TCRdb redid the calling of the multiplex PCR reads with MiXCR, one entry per CDR3 protein. The sample yields more than 300,000 distinct CDR3 sequences, about 15% seen once. Material: blood. These receptors came from a woman between 25 and 40 years old with Graves' hyperthyroidism that later progressed to Graves' ophthalmopathy.

In this sample, this clonotype turned up a few times. The chain is built from TRBV5-1 and TRBJ2-5, with 7 bases fitting TRBD1. V was pared by 4 bases and J by 4 bases, with 7 bases of the junction left unmatched. There are 14 residues in the CDR3. In germline, CDR1 is SGHRS, CDR2 YFSETQ. CDR3 sequence: CASSLGTVRETQYF. The CDR3 DNA follows: TGCGCCAGCAGCCTCGGGACAGTACGAGAGACCCAGTACTTC.

This clonotype was counted ten times or more. The CDR3 is CASSPRSRSSSTDTQYF. The CDR3 nucleotides read TGTGCCAGCAGTCCCCGTTCCCGCAGTTCTAGCACAGATACGCAGTATTTT. V usage is TRBV28 and J usage is TRBJ2-3; D not resolved. V was pared by 5 bases and J by 0 bases, with 18 bases between. The V gene's germline CDR1 is MDHEN and CDR2 SYDVKM. The CDR3 runs 17 residues.

This clonotype was recorded many times. The CDR3 region has the DNA TGTGCCAGCAGTCAGCAGGGACCCTACGAGCAGTACTTC. Residues: CASSQQGPYEQYF. This chain links TRBV27 with TRBJ2-7; D is possibly TRBD1 or TRBD2 (5 bases each). Trimming removed 5 bases from V and 2 bases from J, with 10 bases in between. This CDR3 contains 13 residues. Germline V gene lookup returns CDR1 MNHEY and CDR2 SMNVEV (reference sequence).

The table lists this clonotype with many counts. The rearrangement uses TRBV30 and TRBJ1-4, with 9 bases matching TRBD1. With V trimmed by 2 bases and J by 15 bases, 7 bases remained unmatched. Germline values: CDR1 GTSNPN, CDR2 SVGIG (reference sequence). The CDR3 spans 12 residues. DNA of the CDR3: TGTGCCTGGAGTTCGGACAGGGGACGGTTGTTTTTT. This codes for CAWSSDRGRLFF.

In its sample, this clonotype was seen a few times. The rearrangement joins TRBV5-6 to TRBJ2-3; the match to TRBD2 covers 8 bases. The V gene end was trimmed by 1 base and the J gene end by 8 bases; junction bases not matched to a gene: 15. The CDR3 is 17 residues long. Germline V gives CDR1 SGHDT, CDR2 YYEEEE. CDR3: CASSLWASGWLAATQYF. CDR3 nucleotides: TGTGCCAGCAGCTTGTGGGCTAGCGGGTGGCTGGCAGCTACGCAGTATTTT. The full variable domain, with the rest looked up from reference TRBV5-6 and TRBJ2-3, is DAGVTQSPTHLIKTRGQQVTLRCSPKSGHDTVSWYQQALGQGPQFIFQYYEEEERQRGNFPDRFSGHQFPNYSSELNVNALLLGDSALYLCASSLWASGWLAATQYFGPGTRLTVL.

In this sample, this clonotype turned up a few times. This sequence joins TRBV19 and TRBJ2-3; perhaps TRBD2 as D (5 bases). Looked up from germline, CDR1 is LNHDA and CDR2 is SQIVND (reference sequence). V lost 2 bases and J lost 2, with 8 bases in between. The CDR3 extends over 14 amino acids. Here the CDR3 reads CASSISGNTDTQYF. CDR3 nucleotides: TGTGCCAGTAGTATAAGCGGAAACACAGATACGCAGTATTTT.

The chain recombines TRBV6-1 with TRBJ2-7; TRBD2 matches 15 bases. CDR1 is MNHNS and CDR2 is SASEGT in the germline V gene. CDR3 length: 18 amino acids. V shed 4 bases and J 4 bases; nucleotides not matched to a gene: 11. For the CDR3, the DNA is TGTGCCAGCAGTGCGAGGACTAGCGGGAGGGCCTGGGTTTACGAGCAGTACTTC. Translating it yields CASSARTSGRAWVYEQYF.

This clonotype was observed many times. The V call is TRBV28, the J call TRBJ1-6, with a possible D match to TRBD1 (5 bases). V was pared by 5 bases and J by 8 bases, with 16 bases between. The CDR3 contains 15 residues. Per germline, CDR1 MDHEN and CDR2 SYDVKM. DNA of the CDR3: TGTGCCAGCAGTCCCCACGGGGACTGGGATTCACCCCTCCACTTT. It encodes CASSPHGDWDSPLHF.

This clonotype has ten or more counts. The chain combines TRBV2 with TRBJ1-5; 9 bases are shared with TRBD1. Germline V gene sequence: CDR1 SNHLY, CDR2 FYNNEI. The CDR3 spans 13 residues. The V gene end was trimmed by 6 bases and the J gene end by 7 bases; junction bases not matched to a gene: 4. The CDR3 DNA sequence: TGTGCCAGCAGCGACAGGGGGAAACAGCCCCAGCATTTT. This encodes CASSDRGKQPQHF. The complete variable domain, with remaining parts taken from reference TRBV2 and TRBJ1-5, reads EPEVTQTPSHQVTQMGQEVILRCVPISNHLYFYWYRQILGQKVEFLVSFYNNEISEKSEIFDDQFSVERPDGSNFTLKIRSTKLEDSAMYFCASSDRGKQPQHFGDGTRLSIL.

In this sample, this clonotype turned up many times. The CDR3 region has the DNA TGTGCCAGCCAAAACAACGCGAACACCGGGGAGCTGTTTTTT. This encodes CASQNNANTGELFF. This chain connects TRBV18 to TRBJ2-2; D is unclear. This CDR3 is built from 14 residues. V lost 8 bases and J 0 bases, leaving 10 bases between the germline ends. Germline lookup yields CDR1 KGHSH and CDR2 LQKENI.

This clonotype was detected many times. The CDR3 sequence: CSARDRGVGPYNEQFF. DNA for the CDR3: TGCAGTGCTAGAGATCGAGGCGTCGGTCCGTACAATGAGCAGTTCTTC. The chain combines TRBV20-1 with TRBJ2-1, with D unresolved. Trimming shortened V by 0 bases and J by 4 bases, and 16 bases separated the two germline ends. The length of the CDR3 is 16 residues. Germline V gene sequence: CDR1 DFQATT, CDR2 SNEGSKA (reference sequence).

This clonotype was counted at least ten times. The chain links TRBV2 to TRBJ1-5; D not resolved. Germline V lookup: CDR1 SNHLY, CDR2 FYNNEI. The CDR3 is 13 amino acids. With 6 bases removed from V and 3 bases from J, the gap between germline ends came to 9 bases. The CDR3, as DNA: TGTGCCAGCAGCACACAGACCAATCAGCCCCAGCATTTT. This sequence encodes CASSTQTNQPQHF.

The gene calls are TRBV11-3 and TRBJ2-5; no definite D call. There are 12 residues in the CDR3. From germline, CDR1 is SGHNT and CDR2 YENEEA. Trimming removed 2 bases at V and 4 bases at J, with 5 bases between. The CDR3 sequence: CASSLLIETQYF. The CDR3 region has the DNA TGTGCCAGCAGCTTACTAATAGAGACCCAGTACTTC.

Ten or more counts support this clonotype. The J gene is TRBJ1-1, the V gene TRBV10-3; the match to TRBD1 covers 9 bases. The CDR3 is 15 residues long. Germline V CDR1 and CDR2: ENHRY, SYGVKD. V gave up 3 bases and J gave up 5 bases; unmatched junction bases: 7. The CDR3 DNA is TGTGCCATCAGTGATGGACAGGGGCAAGGGACTGAAGCTTTCTTT. Translating gives CAISDGQGQGTEAFF.

This clonotype was seen more than once but under ten times. This rearrangement joins TRBV20-1 to TRBJ2-1; 10 positions agree with TRBD2. Germline loops: CDR1 DFQATT, CDR2 SNEGSKA (reference sequence). The junction had 5 bases not matched to a gene; V was cut back by 0 bases and J by 3 bases. The CDR3 has 16 residues. This CDR3 reads CSARDWLAGDYNEQFF. CDR3 DNA: TGCAGTGCTAGAGATTGGCTAGCGGGAGACTACAATGAGCAGTTCTTC.

At least ten counts were recorded for this clonotype. The junction shows a germline mismatch at one end, possibly a read error. The genes are TRBV6-1 and TRBJ2-1; D might be TRBD1 or TRBD2, each matching 6 bases. The CDR3 contains 14 residues. CDR1 and CDR2 (germline): MNHNS, SASEGT. The CDR3 DNA reads as TGTGCCAGCAGTGGCGGGACATCCTACAATGAACAGTTCTTC. Protein product: CASSGGTSYNEQFF.

This clonotype was picked up many times. One end of the junction fails to match germline, which may point to a read error. CDR3 bases: TGCAGTGCAAGAGGCCTGGGCTCGGGGACAGATACGCAGTATTTT. Translating gives CSARGLGSGTDTQYF. The chain recombines TRBV20-1 with TRBJ2-3; tentatively, D is TRBD2 (5 bases). Germline V CDR1 and CDR2: DFQATT, SNEGSKA (reference sequence). This CDR3 is built from 15 residues.

This clonotype was seen ten or more times. This chain links TRBV20-1 with TRBJ1-1; a possible D gene is TRBD1 (6 bases). V was pared by 6 bases and J by 0 bases, with 14 bases between. The CDR3 has 14 residues. CDR1 DFQATT and CDR2 SNEGSKA come from the germline V gene (reference sequence). CDR3 loop: CSALKGQLNTEAFF. CDR3 in DNA: TGCAGTGCGCTTAAAGGACAGCTGAACACTGAAGCTTTCTTT.

This sequence joins TRBV11-2 and TRBJ2-5; a weak D match, TRBD1 (7 bases). Per germline, CDR1 SGHAT and CDR2 FQNNGV. Trimming cost V 4 bases and J 1 base, with 19 bases left between them. CDR3 length: 17 amino acids. The CDR3 coding sequence is TGTGCCAGCAGCTGGGGGGACAGTTTGACCTCCCAAGAGACCCAGTACTTC. This encodes CASSWGDSLTSQETQYF.

The chain combines TRBV11-2 with TRBJ1-1, with TRBD1 identical over 9 bases. With 6 bases clipped from V and 4 bases from J, the junction kept 9 bases outside the gene matches. The CDR3 length is 15 residues. CDR1 SGHAT and CDR2 FQNNGV come from the germline V gene. The CDR3: CASRPPGQGITEAFF. CDR3 DNA: TGTGCCAGCAGGCCTCCGGGACAGGGTATCACTGAAGCTTTCTTT. The full variable domain, completed using reference TRBV11-2 and TRBJ1-1, is EAGVAQSPRYKIIEKRQSVAFWCNPISGHATLYWYQQILGQGPKLLIQFQNNGVVDDSQLPKDRFSAERLKGVDSTLKIQPAKLEDSAVYLCASRPPGQGITEAFFGQGTRLTVV.

This clonotype showed up many times. The genes are TRBV6-2 or TRBV6-3 and TRBJ1-6, with D perhaps matching TRBD1 (6 bases). Trimming took off 5 bases at V and 8 bases at J, with 10 bases between the two ends. This CDR3 has 13 residues. Germline lookup yields CDR1 MNHEY and CDR2 SVGEGT. The CDR3 nucleotides read TGTGCCAGCAGTACCTACAGGGATTCACCCCTCCACTTT. Amino acid sequence: CASSTYRDSPLHF.

The table lists this clonotype with a few counts. The chain couples TRBV15 to TRBJ2-1, with D possibly matching TRBD2 (7 bases). The CDR3 runs 15 residues. Between the trimmed V and J ends, which lost 3 bases and 8 bases, there was a span of 17 bases. Germline-derived CDR1 and CDR2 are LNHNV and YYDKDF (reference sequence). CDR3 nucleotides: TGTGCCACCAGCAGTAGGGGGACGGGGGGTCATGAGCAGTTCTTC. Translated, it gives CATSSRGTGGHEQFF. Full variable domain (remainder filled in from reference TRBV15 and TRBJ2-1): DAMVIQNPRYQVTQFGKPVTLSCSQTLNHNVMYWYQQKSSQAPKLLFHYYDKDFNNEADTPDNFQSRRPNTSFCFLDIRSPGLGDTAMYLCATSSRGTGGHEQFFGPGTRLTVL.

This clonotype was observed at least ten times. V usage is TRBV7-9 and J usage is TRBJ2-1; possibly TRBD2 for D (7 bases). Trimming took off 7 bases at V and 2 bases at J, with 12 bases between the two ends. This CDR3 comprises 14 residues. The germline gives CDR1 SEHNR, CDR2 FQNEAQ (reference sequence). In nucleotides, the CDR3 is TGTGCCAGCACCCCGGGGGGCGCCTACAATGAGCAGTTCTTC. As protein: CASTPGGAYNEQFF.